This is a list of T cell receptor beta chains from one sample in a study of blood T cell repertoires in COVID-19. Method: immunoSEQ multiplex PCR; TCRdb's copy keeps in-frame clones and lacks some. Counted here are about 210,000 clones, 89% occurring once; the ten biggest clones make up about 5%. Source material: peripheral blood. The receptors stem from a woman aged 40 to 55 with acute or convalescent COVID-19. CDR3s include the opening cysteine and the closing phenylalanine or tryptophan. D genes are given only for firm matches. Rows give clone size only sometimes, using once, few, many, or a class for an expanded clone.

d_call j_call clone_size v_call cdr3_aa cdr3_nt
. TRBJ1-2 few TRBV7-2 CASSLDTWNYGYTF TGTGCCAGCAGCTTAGATACATGGAACTATGGCTACACCTTC
. TRBJ1-5 . TRBV27 CASSSERVDQPQHF TGTGCCAGCAGTTCCGAGAGGGTCGATCAGCCCCAGCATTTT
. TRBJ1-1 . TRBV7-9 CASSLSGGRTEAFF TGTGCCAGCAGCTTATCGGGGGGACGGACTGAAGCTTTCTTT
. TRBJ1-3 . TRBV9 CASSVGPARIGNTIYF TGTGCCAGCAGCGTGGGGCCGGCCCGCATCGGAAACACCATATATTTT
. TRBJ1-2 . TRBV4-2 CASSLGQHANYGYTF TGTGCCAGCAGCCTCGGACAGCACGCTAACTATGGCTACACCTTC
TRBD1 TRBJ1-2 once TRBV3-1/TRBV3-2 CASSQEGDRATNYGYTF TGTGCCAGCAGCCAAGAGGGGGACAGGGCCACTAACTATGGCTACACCTTC
. TRBJ1-1 once TRBV6-5 CASRRRTAGNTEAFF TGTGCCAGCAGGCGGAGGACAGCAGGAAACACTGAAGCTTTCTTT
TRBD1 TRBJ1-4 . TRBV30 CAWSGDRGREKLFF TGTGCCTGGAGTGGGGACAGGGGGCGTGAAAAACTGTTTTTT
. TRBJ1-4 . TRBV6-1 CASREISTATNEKLFF TGTGCCAGCAGAGAAATATCGACAGCAACTAATGAAAAACTGTTTTTT
TRBD1 TRBJ2-3 . TRBV11-2 CASSPDRGDTQYF TGTGCCAGCAGCCCGGACAGGGGAGATACGCAGTATTTT
. TRBJ1-2 . TRBV9 CASSSYTYGYTF TGTGCCAGCAGCTCATACACGTATGGCTACACCTTC
. TRBJ2-4 . TRBV5-4 CASSLEQGGVAKNIQYF TGTGCCAGCAGCTTGGAACAGGGAGGGGTAGCCAAAAACATTCAGTACTTC
. TRBJ1-2 . TRBV27 CASSYRGNYGYTF TGTGCCAGCAGTTATAGGGGAAACTATGGCTACACCTTC
. TRBJ2-2 . TRBV7-6 CASSLWQASGPGELFF TGTGCCAGCAGCTTATGGCAGGCCAGCGGGCCCGGGGAGCTGTTTTTT
TRBD1 TRBJ1-2 once TRBV29-1 CSVDAGGMDGYTF TGCAGCGTTGATGCAGGGGGCATGGATGGCTACACCTTC
. TRBJ1-1 . TRBV10-3 CAIRGQGIVGEAFF TGTGCCATCAGAGGCCAGGGAATAGTCGGTGAAGCTTTCTTT
. TRBJ1-1 . TRBV5-1 CASSPAEGLRNTEAFF TGCGCCAGCAGCCCGGCGGAGGGGCTAAGGAACACTGAAGCTTTCTTT
. TRBJ1-5 few TRBV2 CASSVDRARNQPQHF TGTGCCAGCAGTGTAGACAGAGCGCGGAATCAGCCCCAGCATTTT
. TRBJ1-4 . TRBV18 CASSPTGSYGEKLFF TGTGCCAGCTCACCCACAGGGTCGTATGGTGAAAAACTGTTTTTT
TRBD2 TRBJ2-3 . TRBV3-1/TRBV3-2 CASSPRGSSGGANLRTDTQYF TGTGCCAGCAGCCCCCGAGGTTCTAGCGGGGGGGCCAACTTGCGCACAGATACGCAGTATTTT
TRBD1 TRBJ1-4 . TRBV7-9 CASSLGTGYEKLFF TGTGCCAGCAGCTTAGGGACAGGGTATGAAAAACTGTTTTTT
. TRBJ1-3 once TRBV10-3 CAMGSSGNTIYF TGTGCCATGGGGAGCTCTGGAAACACCATATATTTT
. TRBJ1-2 . TRBV24-1 CATSDGQAPASRGGYTF TGTGCCACCAGTGATGGACAAGCCCCCGCCTCAAGAGGTGGCTACACCTTC
. TRBJ2-6 . TRBV5-4 CASSLGADGANVLTF TGTGCCAGCAGCTTGGGGGCCGACGGGGCCAACGTCCTGACTTTC
. TRBJ1-3 . TRBV13 CASSYRAGNTIYF TGTGCCAGCAGCTATAGAGCGGGAAACACCATATATTTT
. TRBJ1-5 . TRBV7-2 CASSLTGGAIQPQHF TGTGCCAGCAGCTTGACCGGGGGGGCAATTCAGCCCCAGCATTTT
TRBD1 TRBJ1-5 . TRBV6-1 CASSEQGAAGEPQHF TGTGCCAGCAGTGAACAGGGGGCCGCCGGGGAGCCCCAGCATTTT
TRBD1 TRBJ2-2 . TRBV27 CASSDWDSNTGELFF TGTGCCAGCAGTGATTGGGACAGCAACACCGGGGAGCTGTTTTTT
. TRBJ2-2 . TRBV9 CASSVVLRGANTGELFF TGTGCCAGCAGCGTAGTTCTGCGGGGAGCGAACACCGGGGAGCTGTTTTTT
TRBD1 TRBJ1-1 . TRBV10-3 CATTQPGQGSGTEAFF TGTGCCACGACACAACCGGGACAGGGATCGGGCACTGAAGCTTTCTTT
TRBD2 TRBJ2-3 . TRBV18 CASSPGRASGANTDTQYF TGTGCCAGCTCACCTGGGCGGGCTAGCGGGGCCAACACAGATACGCAGTATTTT
. TRBJ1-1 . TRBV20-1 CSARAVPGAFF TGCAGTGCTAGAGCCGTCCCGGGTGCTTTCTTT
TRBD1 TRBJ2-1 once TRBV6-6 CATTTGPLNEQFF TGTGCCACCACGACAGGGCCCCTCAATGAGCAGTTCTTC
. TRBJ1-4 . TRBV12-1 CASSFGWGLLTGTGNEKLFF TGTGCCAGCAGCTTTGGATGGGGTCTACTTACCGGGACAGGTAATGAAAAACTGTTTTTT
TRBD1 TRBJ1-2 . TRBV25-1 CASSDLTGNLNGYTF TGTGCCAGCAGTGATCTGACAGGGAACCTAAATGGCTACACCTTC
. TRBJ1-1 . TRBV4-1 CASSPSFVVGTEAFF TGCGCCAGCAGCCCATCATTCGTGGTCGGTACTGAAGCTTTCTTT
. TRBJ2-3 . TRBV27 CASSFEGGITDTQYF TGTGCCAGCAGTTTCGAGGGTGGGATCACAGATACGCAGTATTTT
. TRBJ1-1 few TRBV19 CASRRAPSPEAFF TGTGCCAGTAGGAGGGCCCCCTCGCCAGAAGCTTTCTTT
. TRBJ1-2 . TRBV14 CASSPRPSGYGYTF TGTGCCAGCAGCCCCAGACCTTCGGGATATGGCTACACCTTC
TRBD1 TRBJ1-5 . TRBV18 CASSPSTGVSNQPQHF TGTGCCAGCTCACCTTCGACAGGGGTTAGCAATCAGCCCCAGCATTTT
. TRBJ2-2 . TRBV12-3/TRBV12-4 CASSFGSTGELFF TGTGCCAGCAGTTTCGGGTCCACCGGGGAGCTGTTTTTT
. TRBJ1-4 . TRBV30 CAWSPGGPEGKLFF TGTGCCTGGAGTCCCGGGGGGCCCGAGGGAAAACTGTTTTTT
. TRBJ1-5 few TRBV9 CASSVGPNRDQPQHF TGTGCCAGCAGCGTAGGCCCCAACCGGGATCAGCCCCAGCATTTT
TRBD1 TRBJ1-1 . TRBV5-1 CASSLGTGSTEAFF TGCGCCAGCAGCTTGGGGACAGGGAGCACTGAAGCTTTCTTT
TRBD1 TRBJ1-5 . TRBV28 CASSFRTGAYNQPQHF TGTGCCAGCAGTTTCCGTACAGGGGCGTACAATCAGCCCCAGCATTTT
. TRBJ2-1 . TRBV30 CAWSVLSEQFF TGTGCCTGGAGTGTACTTAGTGAGCAGTTCTTC